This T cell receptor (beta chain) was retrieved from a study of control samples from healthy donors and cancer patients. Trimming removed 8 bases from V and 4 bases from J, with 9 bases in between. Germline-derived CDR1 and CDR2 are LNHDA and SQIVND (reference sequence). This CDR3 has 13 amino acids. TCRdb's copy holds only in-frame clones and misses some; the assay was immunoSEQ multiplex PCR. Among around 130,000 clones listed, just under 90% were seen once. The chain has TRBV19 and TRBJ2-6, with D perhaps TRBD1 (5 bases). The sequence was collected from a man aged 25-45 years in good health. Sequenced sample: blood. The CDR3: CASGRVGANVLTF. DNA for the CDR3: TGTGCCAGTGGCAGGGTCGGGGCCAACGTCCTGACTTTC.